A selection of T cell receptor beta chains follows, all from one sample in a study of blood T cell repertoires in COVID-19. Sequencing used immunoSEQ multiplex PCR; TCRdb keeps in-frame clones, though not all of them. The sample contains over 250,000 clones, approximately 85% of which appear only once. Specimen: peripheral blood. The receptor source for this set is a man between 50 and 59 years old with active or convalescent COVID-19. CDR3s include the opening cysteine and the closing phenylalanine or tryptophan. Each record gives: D gene, CDR3 length, clone size, J gene, V gene, CDR3 protein, CDR3 DNA. The D gene is left open where the match is weak. Size values are once, few and many counts, or a class for expanded clones, and some rows have none.

D: NA
length: 12
size: NA
J: TRBJ2-2
V: TRBV2
CDR3: CASSGYSGELFF
DNA: TGTGCCAGCAGTGGTTATTCCGGGGAGCTGTTTTTT

D: TRBD2
length: 16
size: NA
J: TRBJ2-2
V: TRBV5-4
CDR3: CASSHIAGGNTGELFF
DNA: TGTGCCAGCAGCCACATAGCGGGAGGGAACACCGGGGAGCTGTTTTTT

D: TRBD2
length: 15
size: once
J: TRBJ2-1
V: TRBV7-8
CDR3: CASSPGREGINEQFF
DNA: TGTGCCAGCAGCCCGGGGCGGGAGGGGATCAATGAGCAGTTCTTC

D: TRBD2
length: 18
size: NA
J: TRBJ2-2
V: TRBV5-1
CDR3: CASSPPGLAGSGAGELFF
DNA: TGCGCCAGCAGCCCGCCGGGACTAGCGGGTTCGGGGGCCGGGGAGCTGTTTTTT

D: NA
length: 12
size: NA
J: TRBJ2-1
V: TRBV15
CDR3: CATSRDGGRQFF
DNA: TGTGCCACCAGCAGAGATGGGGGCCGGCAGTTCTTC

D: TRBD1
length: 16
size: NA
J: TRBJ1-4
V: TRBV9
CDR3: CASSVVPGQGTEKLFF
DNA: TGTGCCAGCAGCGTAGTTCCGGGACAGGGAACGGAAAAACTGTTTTTT

D: TRBD2
length: 17
size: NA
J: TRBJ2-1
V: TRBV4-3
CDR3: CASSPRTSGSSYNEQFF
DNA: TGCGCCAGCAGCCCCCGGACTAGCGGTAGCTCCTACAATGAGCAGTTCTTC

D: TRBD2
length: 22
size: NA
J: TRBJ2-1
V: TRBV27
CDR3: CASSFRVGVGTSGLITYNEQFF
DNA: TGTGCCAGCAGTTTTAGGGTCGGGGTCGGGACTAGCGGGTTAATCACCTACAATGAGCAGTTCTTC

D: NA
length: 13
size: NA
J: TRBJ2-7
V: TRBV28
CDR3: CASSLLGSYEQYF
DNA: TGTGCCAGCAGTCTTCTCGGGTCCTACGAGCAGTACTTC

D: TRBD1
length: 13
size: NA
J: TRBJ1-2
V: TRBV29-1
CDR3: CSVEGRTGYGYTF
DNA: TGCAGCGTTGAAGGGAGGACAGGGTATGGCTACACCTTC

D: NA
length: 17
size: NA
J: TRBJ2-2
V: TRBV7-7
CDR3: CASSSSGGRTNTGELFF
DNA: TGTGCCAGCAGCTCTTCAGGAGGACGGACGAACACCGGGGAGCTGTTTTTT

D: NA
length: 16
size: NA
J: TRBJ1-2
V: TRBV24-1
CDR3: CATSDRFPSGIYGYTF
DNA: TGTGCCACCAGTGATCGGTTCCCGTCAGGGATCTATGGCTACACCTTC

D: NA
length: 18
size: NA
J: TRBJ1-3
V: TRBV11-2
CDR3: CASSQPWGGVPSGNTIYF
DNA: TGTGCCAGCAGCCAACCCTGGGGGGGGGTCCCATCTGGAAACACCATATATTTT

D: NA
length: 14
size: NA
J: TRBJ2-5
V: TRBV5-6
CDR3: CASSLGAGVETQYF
DNA: TGTGCCAGCAGCTTGGGAGCAGGGGTGGAGACCCAGTACTTC

D: NA
length: 15
size: NA
J: TRBJ1-5
V: TRBV28
CDR3: CASSLNPGLNQPQHF
DNA: TGTGCCAGCAGTTTGAATCCAGGGCTTAATCAGCCCCAGCATTTT

D: TRBD2
length: 18
size: once
J: TRBJ2-2
V: TRBV10-3
CDR3: CAIRTDPGLEGNTGELFF
DNA: TGTGCCATCAGGACCGATCCGGGACTAGAAGGGAACACCGGGGAGCTGTTTTTT

D: NA
length: 14
size: NA
J: TRBJ1-1
V: TRBV3-1/TRBV3-2
CDR3: CASSQVRGGAEAFF
DNA: TGTGCCAGCAGCCAAGTCAGGGGTGGGGCTGAAGCTTTCTTT

D: TRBD2
length: 18
size: once
J: TRBJ2-5
V: TRBV5-4
CDR3: CASSSGTSGSLKKETQYF
DNA: TGTGCCAGCAGCTCCGGGACTAGCGGGAGCCTCAAAAAAGAGACCCAGTACTTC

D: TRBD1
length: 16
size: once
J: TRBJ2-5
V: TRBV5-1
CDR3: CASSPEYRGRGETQYF
DNA: TGCGCCAGCAGCCCCGAATACAGGGGGCGCGGAGAGACCCAGTACTTC

D: TRBD2
length: 14
size: NA
J: TRBJ2-7
V: TRBV28
CDR3: CASRLPSGSYEQYF
DNA: TGTGCCAGCCGGTTGCCTAGCGGGAGCTACGAGCAGTACTTC

D: NA
length: 17
size: NA
J: TRBJ2-6
V: TRBV19
CDR3: CASTPTGLLSGANVLTF
DNA: TGTGCCAGTACCCCGACAGGTCTCCTCTCTGGGGCCAACGTCCTGACTTTC

D: NA
length: 15
size: few
J: TRBJ2-7
V: TRBV4-2
CDR3: CASSQVTTSTYEQYF
DNA: TGTGCCAGCAGCCAAGTAACCACCTCTACCTACGAGCAGTACTTC

D: TRBD1
length: 15
size: NA
J: TRBJ1-2
V: TRBV20-1
CDR3: CSAGGQGGFNYGYTF
DNA: TGCAGTGCTGGTGGACAGGGGGGCTTCAACTATGGCTACACCTTC

D: TRBD1
length: 16
size: NA
J: TRBJ1-1
V: TRBV18
CDR3: CASSPRPDRANTEAFF
DNA: TGTGCCAGCTCACCAAGACCGGACAGGGCAAACACTGAAGCTTTCTTT

D: TRBD1
length: 14
size: NA
J: TRBJ1-6
V: TRBV6-5
CDR3: CASSFIQGSSPLHF
DNA: TGTGCCAGCAGTTTTATACAGGGGAGTTCACCCCTCCACTTT

D: NA
length: 14
size: NA
J: TRBJ2-1
V: TRBV24-1
CDR3: CATKRVFSYNEQFF
DNA: TGTGCCACAAAAAGAGTTTTTTCGTACAATGAGCAGTTCTTC

D: NA
length: 15
size: NA
J: TRBJ1-5
V: TRBV19
CDR3: CASSISPPVNQPQHF
DNA: TGTGCCAGTAGTATCTCCCCCCCGGTCAATCAGCCCCAGCATTTT

D: NA
length: 15
size: NA
J: TRBJ2-5
V: TRBV2
CDR3: CASSGRGAGQETQYF
DNA: TGTGCCAGCAGCGGCCGGGGGGCTGGCCAAGAGACCCAGTACTTC

D: TRBD1
length: 14
size: NA
J: TRBJ1-1
V: TRBV7-9
CDR3: CASSSGQARPEAFF
DNA: TGTGCCAGCAGCTCGGGACAGGCCCGCCCTGAAGCTTTCTTT

D: NA
length: 14
size: NA
J: TRBJ2-5
V: TRBV6-5
CDR3: CASRRGSSAETQYF
DNA: TGTGCCAGCAGGCGCGGATCGTCCGCCGAGACCCAGTACTTC

D: TRBD1
length: 16
size: NA
J: TRBJ1-4
V: TRBV5-5
CDR3: CASSHRTGQANEKLFF
DNA: TGTGCCAGCAGCCATAGGACAGGGCAAGCTAATGAAAAACTGTTTTTT

D: TRBD1
length: 14
size: NA
J: TRBJ2-7
V: TRBV5-6
CDR3: CASSWGQGSAEQYF
DNA: TGTGCCAGCAGCTGGGGACAGGGATCGGCCGAGCAGTACTTC

D: NA
length: 11
size: few
J: TRBJ1-2
V: TRBV30
CDR3: CAWSSPSGYTF
DNA: TGTGCCTGGAGTTCCCCCAGTGGCTACACCTTC

D: NA
length: 15
size: NA
J: TRBJ2-5
V: TRBV7-8
CDR3: CASSSLTPGAGTQYF
DNA: TGTGCCAGCAGCTCCCTTACTCCCGGAGCTGGGACCCAGTACTTC

D: NA
length: 14
size: NA
J: TRBJ2-3
V: TRBV19
CDR3: CASSIGQGTDTQYF
DNA: TGTGCCAGTAGTATAGGGCAGGGCACAGATACGCAGTATTTT

D: NA
length: 13
size: NA
J: TRBJ1-2
V: TRBV30
CDR3: CAWSPGQPYGYTF
DNA: TGTGCCTGGAGTCCCGGACAGCCCTATGGCTACACCTTC

D: TRBD2
length: 17
size: NA
J: TRBJ2-1
V: TRBV9
CDR3: CASSVDGTSAIGSEQFF
DNA: TGTGCCAGCAGCGTAGACGGGACTAGCGCTATCGGGAGTGAGCAGTTCTTC

D: TRBD1
length: 16
size: NA
J: TRBJ1-5
V: TRBV19
CDR3: CASSQRQGASNQPQHF
DNA: TGTGCCAGTAGTCAAAGACAGGGGGCGAGCAATCAGCCCCAGCATTTT